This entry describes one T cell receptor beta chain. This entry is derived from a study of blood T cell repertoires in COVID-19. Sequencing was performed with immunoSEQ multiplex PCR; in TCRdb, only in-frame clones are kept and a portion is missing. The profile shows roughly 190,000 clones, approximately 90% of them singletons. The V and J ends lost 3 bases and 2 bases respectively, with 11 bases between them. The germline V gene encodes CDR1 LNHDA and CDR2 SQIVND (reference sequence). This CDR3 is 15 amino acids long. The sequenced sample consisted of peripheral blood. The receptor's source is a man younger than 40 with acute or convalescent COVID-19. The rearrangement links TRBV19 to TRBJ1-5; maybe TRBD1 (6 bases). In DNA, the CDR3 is TGTGCCAGTAGTATTACAGGGTTGGGCAATCAGCCCCAGCATTTT. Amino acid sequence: CASSITGLGNQPQHF.